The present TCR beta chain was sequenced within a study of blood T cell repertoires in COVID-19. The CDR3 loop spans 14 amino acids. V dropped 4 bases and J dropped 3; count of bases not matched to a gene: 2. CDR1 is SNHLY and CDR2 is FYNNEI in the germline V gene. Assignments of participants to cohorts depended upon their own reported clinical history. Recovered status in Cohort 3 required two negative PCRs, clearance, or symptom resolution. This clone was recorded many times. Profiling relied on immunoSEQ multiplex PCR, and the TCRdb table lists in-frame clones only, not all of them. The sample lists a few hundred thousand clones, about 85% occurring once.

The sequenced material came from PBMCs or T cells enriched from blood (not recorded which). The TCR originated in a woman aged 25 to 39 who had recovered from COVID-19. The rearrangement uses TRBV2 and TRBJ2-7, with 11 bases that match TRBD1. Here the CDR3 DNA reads TGTGCCAGCAGTGGCGGGACAGGGGGCTACGAGCAGTACTTC. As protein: CASSGGTGGYEQYF.